This T cell receptor (beta chain) was captured by sequencing in a study of CD8 T cells in Susac syndrome. The study, taken as a whole, reports: The number of individuals included in the study's TCR sequencing and HLA analysis was acknowledged as relatively small. The authors found no clonal expansion in Susac syndrome CD4+ T cell repertoires.

In the case of this clonotype: Its cognate antigen is unknown.

Reverse transcription of about 0.45 to 1 ug RNA was performed with random hexamers. The authors amplified TCR beta CDR3 across 54 Vbeta and 13 Jbeta using immunoSEQ multiplex PCR. TCRdb redid the calling of the immunoSEQ multiplex PCR reads with MiXCR, one entry per CDR3 protein. The sample includes approximately 150,000 distinct CDR3 sequences, under 97% seen only once; the top ten take over 0.065%. Germline CDR1 is SGHRS and CDR2 is YFSETQ. Trimming stripped 0 bases from V and 5 bases from J, with 17 bases between. The CDR3 is made up of 16 amino acids. The material sequenced was CD4+ T cells from PBMCs. The origin of this receptor is a human donor with Susac syndrome. The chain is built from TRBV5-1 and TRBJ1-2; D unclear. CDR3 loop: CASSLGPAEVLYGYTF. CDR3 in DNA: TGCGCCAGCAGCTTGGGCCCAGCGGAGGTTCTTTATGGCTACACCTTC.